The T cell receptor (beta chain) under discussion was sequenced for a study of blood T cell repertoires in COVID-19. Study overall: Some COVID-19 samples were acute and others convalescent; all came from the United States, Italy and Spain.

Authors' methods: For nucleated cells, counts were estimated from reference gene primer amplification. Produced via immunoSEQ multiplex PCR; TCRdb's table is partial and in-frame only. For V, J and clone size, that table is used; D and trimming come from the DNA. Of about 76,000 clones in the sample, around 90% were seen once. The V and J ends lost 0 bases and 8 bases, in that order; junction bases with no gene match: 3. The CDR3 contains 13 residues. The germline gives CDR1 SGHRS, CDR2 YFSETQ. This chain joins TRBV5-1 and TRBJ1-1; TRBD1 matches 8 bases. The sequence derives from a man between 50 and 59 years old with active COVID-19. Sequencing input: peripheral blood. The CDR3: CASSLEGQAEAFF. CDR3 coding DNA: TGCGCCAGCAGCTTGGAGGGACAGGCGGAAGCTTTCTTT.